Below, one T cell receptor (beta chain) is given with its context. This clone was counted between two and nine times. The antigen it recognizes is unknown. Per-base qualities were not stored, and no clone one base away is much larger. V has 1 base trimmed and J has 6 bases trimmed; junction bases matching no gene number 7. Spanning cysteine to phenylalanine, the CDR3 consists of 16 amino acids. Only the CDR3 portion is preserved as DNA: 48 bases, with reading frame beginning at the first base. From the germline V gene, CDR1 is LGHNA and CDR2 is YSLEER. This sample is drawn from a study of beta chain features in type 1 diabetes (dated by TCRdb to the late 2010s). A note on the overall study: Patients and healthy donors did not differ in mean age, gender distribution, total cell number or subset yield. Across all samples, around 100 million sorted cells were examined, and cell number per subset correlated strongly with RNA yield. The study compared the TCRB repertoires of sorted circulating CD4+ T cell subsets in recently diagnosed type 1 diabetes patients with those in matched healthy donors. Whereas all 30 or so donors provided naive and central memory subsets, regulatory and stem cell-like memory subsets were isolated from just 8 patients and roughly eight healthy donors.

Each donor gave one peripheral blood draw, averaging approximately 0.11 L, which was collected into heparinised tubes. Using a panel that included CD45RO, CCR7, CD25, CD127, CD95 and CD27, naive, central memory, regulatory and stem cell-like memory CD4+ T cells were sorted on a BD FACSAria II. All sorted populations exceeded 95% purity. Right away, PBMCs were isolated by Lymphoprep density gradient centrifugation and were stained directly, with no culture step. So that batch effects would be minimized, each experiment stained and sorted samples in pairs, pairing one healthy donor with one patient. Study-level results and caveats: At VDJ recombination sites, type 1 diabetes patients had fewer insertions and more deleted nucleotides, which implies abnormalities in thymic rearrangement. Naive, central memory and regulatory TCRB repertoires appeared to be more similar among patients than among healthy donors. A moderate but significant shortening of TCRB CDR3 length was observed in type 1 diabetes patients in all four CD4+ subsets. PCR may preferentially amplify shorter templates, but because patient and control samples were amplified and corrected together, any resulting skew would affect both groups equally. Sequencing cDNA rather than genomic DNA could over-represent highly expressing activated cells, although activation and CD3 levels did not differ between groups. Because small numbers of individuals were included in the HLA sub-analyses, any influence of HLA type on TCRB rearrangement was left unresolved.

The entire isolated RNA was reverse transcribed using the High Capacity cDNA Reverse Transcription Kit, and thus expressed TCRB transcripts were sequenced. Deep immunoSEQ sequencing was performed on naive, central memory and regulatory T cell samples, with an average of around 3.4 million total reads per sample. Sorted cells were lysed in RLT buffer, and RNA was extracted using DNase-treated RNeasy Micro or Mini kits according to cell number. To prevent cross-contamination, every cell subset was processed on its own, while patient and healthy donor samples were processed together. The immunoSEQ multiplex PCR was used to amplify TCRB sequences from cDNA, yielding 87-bp fragments that span the CDR3 region. Amplicons were sequenced on the Illumina HiSeq platform. Per the authors' processing: Synthetic template baselines were used to correct PCR bias computationally, reads within Hamming distance 2 were collapsed, and singletons that could not be merged were discarded. By aligning reads against IMGT, V, D and J genes, CDR3 length, and insertions or deletions at six rearrangement sites were assigned. Clonotype counts were normalized to sorted cell number within each subset before computing true diversity and Gini coefficients with the tcR R package. Repertoire sharing was quantified using the overlap coefficient calculated on TCRB nucleotide sequences. TCRdb mirrors the immuneACCESS table, restricted to in-frame sequences. Some clones are absent from its copies; in checked studies, under half trace to an unresolved V gene, and the reason for the others is unknown. For V, J and clone size, that table is used; D and trimming come from the DNA. This sample has 150,000 to 190,000 clones in its table, and about 8.1% of those were observed once. Together, the top ten hold 0.5% to 0.65% of the sample.

The receptor comes from a man in his late teens or twenties in good health. The sample comprised central memory CD4+ T cells from blood. The sequence is built from TRBV4-3 and TRBJ2-1; 9 of the junction bases match TRBD1. The DNA reads as follows: TGCGCCAGCAGCCAAGTGGGACAGGGAGGTCGCAATGAGCAGTTCTTC. Its amino acids are CASSQVGQGGRNEQFF.